This T cell receptor beta chain came from a study of neurological immune-mediated disorders. Study-level results: TCR clonal expansion peaked in HTLV-1-associated myelopathy patients and was lowest in multiple sclerosis patients.

This clonotype was detected only a few times. The antigen is undetermined. From 2 million PBMCs stored at -80 C, the unsorted libraries were generated. The cDNA was generated through 5'RACE incorporating 10-nucleotide random UMIs. Sequencing of 15-18 subjects in each run yielded over 190 million TCR-beta sequences. TCRdb processed the 5' RACE reads anew with MiXCR; each CDR3 protein has one entry. Of approximately 100,000 distinct CDR3 sequences detected, around 3.3% appear once; the ten largest clones hold roughly 6%. This receptor was obtained from a woman aged 18 to 35 with multiple sclerosis. The sequenced sample was PBMCs.

CDR3 sequence: CASRLATSSYNEQFF. The CDR3 bases are TGTGCCAGTCGGCTAGCGACGAGCTCCTACAATGAGCAGTTCTTC. The chain joins TRBV19 to TRBJ2-1; perhaps TRBD2 as D (6 bases). Trimming took off 8 bases at V and 0 bases at J, with 14 bases between the two ends. The germline V gene encodes CDR1 LNHDA and CDR2 SQIVND (reference sequence). The length of the CDR3 is 15 residues.